These 2 T cell receptor beta chains share one sample of origin, sequenced in a study of blood T cell repertoires in COVID-19. The repertoire was sequenced with immunoSEQ multiplex PCR; TCRdb's copy has only in-frame clones and lacks some. The sample lists 200,000 to 300,000 clones; around 85% were seen once. Sequences were obtained from peripheral blood. The source is a woman aged 60-75 years with active or convalescent COVID-19.

This clone has just one count. This chain joins TRBV5-6 and TRBJ1-6, with 8 bases fitting TRBD1. The germline CDR1 and CDR2 sequences are SGHDT and YYEEEE. The trim removed 4 bases at V and 5 bases at J, leaving 2 bases unmatched. CDR3 length equals 14 residues. This CDR3 is CASSEGQDNSPLHF. The DNA of the CDR3 is TGTGCCAGCAGCGAGGGACAGGATAATTCACCCCTCCACTTT. Filled out from reference TRBV5-6 and TRBJ1-6, the complete variable domain reads DAGVTQSPTHLIKTRGQQVTLRCSPKSGHDTVSWYQQALGQGPQFIFQYYEEEERQRGNFPDRFSGHQFPNYSSELNVNALLLGDSALYLCASSEGQDNSPLHFGNGTRLTVT.

The chain carries TRBV5-8 and TRBJ1-2; no clear D. This CDR3 contains 13 residues. V was pared by 1 base and J by 1 base, with 5 bases between. Per germline, CDR1 SGHTS and CDR2 YDEGEE. The CDR3 sequence: CASSLLNNYGYTF. The DNA of the CDR3 is TGTGCCAGCAGCTTGCTAAATAACTATGGCTACACCTTC.